A single sample gave rise to the 21 T cell receptor beta chains below, sequenced in a study of identical twins. MiXCR, applied by TCRdb to the 5' RACE reads, yields one record per CDR3 protein. The sample includes about 570,000 distinct CDR3 sequences, around 9.6% of them seen just once. This sample was also put to use in a study of yellow fever vaccine responses in identical twins.

The source material was PBMCs. The origin of the receptors is a woman younger than 35 in good health.

This clonotype was found a few times. The V and J genes are TRBV2 and TRBJ2-3, with 8 bases fitting TRBD2. Per germline, CDR1 SNHLY and CDR2 FYNNEI. This CDR3 region has 19 residues. The J segment lost 2 bases and the V segment lost 5 bases, leaving 18 bases of the junction unmatched. The CDR3 loop is CASSPRTSWLPRDTDTQYF. The CDR3 nucleotides are TGTGCCAGCAGTCCCAGGACTAGCTGGCTTCCCCGCGACACAGATACGCAGTATTTT.

This clonotype was detected ten times or more. The rearrangement links TRBV20-1 to TRBJ2-7; 8 bases are a match to TRBD2. The trim removed 0 bases at V and 0 bases at J, leaving 7 bases unmatched. Germline CDR1 and CDR2: DFQATT and SNEGSKA (reference sequence). This CDR3 is 16 amino acids long. CDR3 sequence (DNA): TGCAGTGCTAGAGAGCTAGCGGGCCAAAACTCCTACGAGCAGTACTTC. Translated, it gives CSARELAGQNSYEQYF.

This clonotype was observed a few times. The chain employs TRBV19 and TRBJ2-6; D remains unclear. V was clipped by 7 bases and J by 4 bases, with 14 bases between them. CDR3 length: 15 amino acids. CDR1 is LNHDA, CDR2 SQIVND, per germline (reference sequence). CDR3 sequence reads: CASKQLFSGANVLTF. In DNA form, the CDR3 reads TGTGCCAGTAAACAGCTATTCTCCGGGGCCAACGTCCTGACTTTC.

This clonotype was picked up a small number of times. The V call is TRBV3-1, the J call TRBJ1-5; no clear D gene. Trimming pared 3 bases from V and 5 bases from J, leaving 5 bases between. In germline, CDR1 is LGHDT, CDR2 YNNKEL (reference sequence). The CDR3 is 12 residues long. The CDR3 spells CASSHPDQPQHF. CDR3 nucleotide sequence: TGTGCCAGCAGCCACCCAGATCAGCCCCAGCATTTT.

In this sample, this clonotype turned up a few times. The chain carries TRBV6-1 and TRBJ2-3; tentative D call: TRBD2 (6 bases). Per germline, CDR1 MNHNS and CDR2 SASEGT. Trimming pared 7 bases from V and 4 bases from J, leaving 18 bases between. The CDR3 is 15 amino acids. CDR3 DNA sequence: TGTGCCAGCACCACCGGGGGTGATGCGGCAGATACGCAGTATTTT. Its translation is CASTTGGDAADTQYF.

The table lists this clonotype with a count of one. The rearrangement links TRBV30 to TRBJ2-1, with 9 bases that match TRBD1. V shed 1 base, J shed 8 bases, and the junction held 9 bases outside the gene matches. The germline gives CDR1 GTSNPN, CDR2 SVGIG (reference sequence). The CDR3 has 15 amino acids. This CDR3 reads CAWSAGTGSRDEQFF. The CDR3 DNA is TGTGCCTGGAGTGCTGGGACAGGGTCCCGGGATGAGCAGTTCTTC.

The chain has TRBV7-2 and TRBJ2-3; 9 bases are a match to TRBD1. This CDR3 comprises 15 residues. Germline loops: CDR1 SGHTA, CDR2 FQGNSA. The junction had 7 bases not matched to a gene; V was cut back by 1 base and J by 8 bases. The chain's CDR3 is CASSLVGTGFGTQYF. The CDR3 DNA reads TGTGCCAGCAGCTTAGTCGGGACAGGGTTTGGTACGCAGTATTTT.

This chain uses TRBV5-6 with TRBJ2-5; 9 bases align to TRBD1. The CDR3 has 16 residues. Germline V gene data show CDR1 as SGHDT and CDR2 as YYEEEE. V trimming: 0 bases; J trimming: 3 bases; junction bases outside the gene matches: 6. The CDR3 here is CASSLGVGQGEETQYF. CDR3 sequence (DNA): TGTGCCAGCAGCTTGGGTGTGGGACAGGGTGAAGAGACCCAGTACTTC.

The chain has TRBV7-2 and TRBJ2-5; D is undetermined. Germline CDR1 SGHTA, CDR2 FQGNSA. V lost 5 bases and J lost 5, with 15 bases in between. The CDR3 has 14 residues. The CDR3 sequence is CASSLFGGRETQYF. CDR3 coding DNA: TGTGCCAGCAGCCTCTTTGGCGGACGCGAGACCCAGTACTTC.

This clonotype was observed a handful of times. The J gene is TRBJ2-1, the V gene TRBV6-1; D gene unclear. Germline assignment: CDR1 MNHNS and CDR2 SASEGT. Trimming took off 3 bases at V and 6 bases at J, with 9 bases between the two ends. The CDR3 consists of 13 residues. The CDR3 region is CASSDAFLNEQFF. For the CDR3, the DNA is TGTGCCAGCAGTGATGCCTTTCTCAATGAGCAGTTCTTC.

This clonotype has ten or more counts. The CDR3 DNA is TGTGCCAGCAGCGCCCTCGTACGGGTTACGCAGTATTTT. Amino acids: CASSALVRVTQYF. This sequence joins TRBV7-8 and TRBJ2-3; D is undetermined. This CDR3 contains 13 residues. Germline CDR1 SGHVS, CDR2 FQNEAQ. Trimming removed 5 bases from V and 8 bases from J, with 14 bases in between.

This clonotype was seen only a few times. The rearrangement links TRBV7-9 to TRBJ1-1, with no clear D. Germline-derived CDR1 and CDR2 are SEHNR and FQNEAQ (reference sequence). The CDR3 has 15 amino acids. V was shortened by 0 bases and J by 3 bases, with 11 bases between the two germline ends. The CDR3 is CASSLAFRDDTEAFF. DNA of the CDR3: TGTGCCAGCAGCTTAGCGTTCCGAGACGACACTGAAGCTTTCTTT.

V is TRBV12-3 or TRBV12-4 and J is TRBJ2-3; 8 nucleotides line up with TRBD2. This CDR3 comprises 16 residues. V lost 6 bases, J lost 3 bases, and 11 bases stayed unmatched. CDR3 amino acids: CASSPGPGGLTDTQYF. CDR3 bases: TGTGCCAGCAGCCCCGGTCCGGGGGGGCTAACAGATACGCAGTATTTT.

This clonotype was counted ten times or more. The chain recombines TRBV4-3 with TRBJ2-1; 9 nucleotides align to TRBD2. From germline, CDR1 is LGHNA and CDR2 YSLEER. This CDR3 is built from 16 residues. After removal of 1 base from V and 4 bases from J, the junction contained 5 bases not matched to a gene. The CDR3 loop reads CASSQGLAGGYNEQFF. The CDR3 bases are TGCGCCAGCAGCCAAGGCCTGGCGGGAGGGTACAATGAGCAGTTCTTC.

The rearrangement joins TRBV12-3 or TRBV12-4 to TRBJ2-3, with TRBD1 identical over 9 bases. V lost 6 bases and J lost 1; bases outside the gene matches: 5. The CDR3 spans 15 residues. CDR3 sequence reads: CASRGQGRGTDTQYF. Here the CDR3 DNA reads TGTGCCAGCAGGGGACAGGGAAGGGGCACAGATACGCAGTATTTT.

The chain combines TRBV6-2 or TRBV6-3 with TRBJ2-1; D may be TRBD2 (6 bases). Germline-derived CDR1 and CDR2 are MNHEY and SVGEGT. This CDR3 spans 14 amino acids. V lost 9 bases and J lost 10, with 22 bases in between. The CDR3 DNA reads as TGTGCCAGTGCGGCTAGCGATTCTCTAAGGGAGCAGTTCTTC. The encoded protein is CASAASDSLREQFF.

The CDR3 bases are TGTGCCAGCACCAAAAGATCCGGGACAGGGGGATTGGAGACCCAGTACTTC. It codes for CASTKRSGTGGLETQYF. The chain uses TRBV2 and TRBJ2-5, with 11 bases aligning to TRBD1. Germline V gives CDR1 SNHLY, CDR2 FYNNEI. This CDR3 is built from 17 residues. V lost 7 bases to trimming and J lost 5 bases; unmatched junction nucleotides: 15.

This clonotype was seen at least ten times. The chain recombines TRBV7-9 with TRBJ2-1; 7 bases map to TRBD2. The CDR3 has 16 residues. V was pared by 5 bases and J by 1 base, with 8 bases of the junction left unmatched. Germline V gene lookup returns CDR1 SEHNR and CDR2 FQNEAQ (reference sequence). The CDR3 protein is CASSVLPSGSYNEQFF. CDR3 sequence (DNA): TGTGCCAGCAGCGTCCTCCCTAGCGGTTCCTACAATGAGCAGTTCTTC.

This clonotype was counted many times. The chain is built from TRBV5-1 and TRBJ2-1; 10 nucleotides align to TRBD2. Per the germline V gene, CDR1 is SGHRS and CDR2 is YFSETQ. Trimming took 1 base from V and 1 from J; bases not matched to a gene: 11. CDR3 size: 19 residues. The CDR3 here is CASSLRLSTSGKSYNEQFF. The DNA for the CDR3 is TGCGCCAGCAGCTTGCGGCTTTCTACTAGCGGGAAGTCCTACAATGAGCAGTTCTTC.

This clonotype was counted at least ten times. This sequence joins TRBV4-3 and TRBJ2-3, with D possibly being TRBD2 (6 bases). This CDR3 region has 19 residues. Trimming cost V 3 bases and J 4 bases, with 26 bases left between them. Per germline, CDR1 LGHNA and CDR2 YSLEER. DNA of the CDR3: TGCGCCAGCAGCCAGGCCCGGGCGGGGCTAAAGACCCTGGCAGATACGCAGTATTTT. Its translation: CASSQARAGLKTLADTQYF.

V gene TRBV20-1 combines with J gene TRBJ1-1; 12 nucleotides align to TRBD1. This CDR3 has 15 amino acids. Per the germline V gene, CDR1 is DFQATT and CDR2 is SNEGSKA (reference sequence). The ends lost 5 bases at V and 5 bases at J; junction bases unmatched: 9. The CDR3 is CSAYDRDRGQTEAFF. As DNA, the CDR3 is TGCAGTGCTTACGACCGGGACAGGGGGCAGACTGAAGCTTTCTTT.